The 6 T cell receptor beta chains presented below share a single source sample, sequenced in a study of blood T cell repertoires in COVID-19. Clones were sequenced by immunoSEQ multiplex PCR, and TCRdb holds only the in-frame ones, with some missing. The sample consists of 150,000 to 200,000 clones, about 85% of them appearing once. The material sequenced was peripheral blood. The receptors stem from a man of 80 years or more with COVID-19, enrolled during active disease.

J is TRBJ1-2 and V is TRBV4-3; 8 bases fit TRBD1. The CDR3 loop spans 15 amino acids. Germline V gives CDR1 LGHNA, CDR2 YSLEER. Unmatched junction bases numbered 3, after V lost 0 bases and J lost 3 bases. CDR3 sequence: CASSQDLTGDYGYTF. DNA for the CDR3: TGCGCCAGCAGCCAAGATTTGACAGGGGACTATGGCTACACCTTC.

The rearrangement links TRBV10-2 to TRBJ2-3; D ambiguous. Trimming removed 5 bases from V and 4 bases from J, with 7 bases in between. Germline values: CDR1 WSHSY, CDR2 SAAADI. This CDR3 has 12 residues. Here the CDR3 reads CASSQMADTQYF. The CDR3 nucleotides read TGCGCCAGCAGTCAGATGGCAGATACGCAGTATTTT.

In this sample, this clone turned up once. CDR3 loop: CASSLAANYGYTF. Here the CDR3 DNA reads TGTGCCAGCAGTTTAGCAGCTAACTATGGCTACACCTTC. This chain connects TRBV28 to TRBJ1-2; D not certain. CDR1 is MDHEN, CDR2 SYDVKM, per germline. Trimming took 2 bases from V and 0 from J, leaving 4 bases between them. CDR3 length: 13 amino acids.

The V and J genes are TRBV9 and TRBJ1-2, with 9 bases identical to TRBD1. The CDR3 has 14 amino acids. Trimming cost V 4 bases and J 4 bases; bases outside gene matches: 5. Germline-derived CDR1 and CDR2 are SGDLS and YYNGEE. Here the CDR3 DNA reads TGTGCCAGCAGCCCCCGGACAGGGGCCTATGGCTACACCTTC. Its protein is CASSPRTGAYGYTF.

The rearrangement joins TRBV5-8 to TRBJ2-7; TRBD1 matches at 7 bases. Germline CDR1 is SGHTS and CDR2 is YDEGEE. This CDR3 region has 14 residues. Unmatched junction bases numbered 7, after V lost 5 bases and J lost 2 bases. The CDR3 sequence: CASRHRDRTYEQYF. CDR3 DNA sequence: TGTGCCAGCAGACACCGGGACAGAACCTACGAGCAGTACTTC.

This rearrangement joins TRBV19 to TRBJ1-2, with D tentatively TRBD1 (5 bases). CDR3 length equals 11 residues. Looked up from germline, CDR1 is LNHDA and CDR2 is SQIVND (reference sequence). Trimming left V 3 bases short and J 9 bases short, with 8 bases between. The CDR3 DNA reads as TGTGCCAGTAGTATCCACAGGAGCTACACCTTC. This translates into CASSIHRSYTF.